The 2 T cell receptor beta chains given below trace back to one sample, sequenced in a study of T cell responses to AZD1222 COVID-19 vaccine. The table came from immunoSEQ multiplex PCR; TCRdb's copy has only in-frame clones and leaves some out. Found here are roughly 100,000 clones, roughly 86% of them singletons; the top ten hold about 10%. Sequencing used peripheral blood, obtained 28 days after the second AZD1222 dose. The receptors come from an adult who received the AZD1222 COVID-19 vaccine.

This chain's CDR3 is CASSLASGSHPDTQYF. The CDR3, as DNA: TGTGCCAGCAGCTTAGCAAGCGGGTCTCATCCAGATACGCAGTATTTT. The chain is built from TRBV11-2 and TRBJ2-3; tentative D call: TRBD2 (6 bases). There are 16 residues in the CDR3. The V and J ends lost 1 base and 4 bases respectively, with 15 bases between them. Germline V CDR1 and CDR2: SGHAT, FQNNGV.

This chain links TRBV29-1 with TRBJ2-6, with D unclear. There are 13 residues in the CDR3. In germline, CDR1 is SQVTM, CDR2 ANQGSEA. Trimming cost V 5 bases and J 4 bases, with 9 bases left between them. Written as DNA, the CDR3 is TGCAGCGTTTCGTGGTCCGGGGCCAACGTCCTGACTTTC. This codes for CSVSWSGANVLTF.